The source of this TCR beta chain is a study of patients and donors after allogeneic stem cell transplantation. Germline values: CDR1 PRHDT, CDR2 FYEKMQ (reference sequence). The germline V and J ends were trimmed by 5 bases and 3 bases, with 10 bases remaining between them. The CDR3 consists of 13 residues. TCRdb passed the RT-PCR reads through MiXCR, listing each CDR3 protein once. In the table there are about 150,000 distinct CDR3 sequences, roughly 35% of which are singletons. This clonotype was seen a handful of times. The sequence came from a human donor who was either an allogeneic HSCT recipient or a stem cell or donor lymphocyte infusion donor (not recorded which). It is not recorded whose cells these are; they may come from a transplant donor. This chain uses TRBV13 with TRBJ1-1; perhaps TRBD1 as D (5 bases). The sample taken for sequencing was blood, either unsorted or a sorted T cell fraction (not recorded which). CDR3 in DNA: TGTGCCAGCAGCAGTGACAGTTACACTGAAGCTTTCTTT. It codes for CASSSDSYTEAFF.